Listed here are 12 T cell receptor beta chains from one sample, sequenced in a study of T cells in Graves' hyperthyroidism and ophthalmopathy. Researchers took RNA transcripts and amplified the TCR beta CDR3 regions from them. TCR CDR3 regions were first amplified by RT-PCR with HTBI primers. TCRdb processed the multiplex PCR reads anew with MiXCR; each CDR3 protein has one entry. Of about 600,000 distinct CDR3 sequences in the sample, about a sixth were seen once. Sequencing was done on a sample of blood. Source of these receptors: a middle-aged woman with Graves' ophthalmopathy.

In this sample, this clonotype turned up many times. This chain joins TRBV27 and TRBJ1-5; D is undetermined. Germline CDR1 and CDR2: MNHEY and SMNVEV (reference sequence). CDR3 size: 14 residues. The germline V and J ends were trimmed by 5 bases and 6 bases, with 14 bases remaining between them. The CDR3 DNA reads TGTGCCAGCAGTCCCCAATCTGTAAGTCAGCCCCAGCATTTT. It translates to CASSPQSVSQPQHF.

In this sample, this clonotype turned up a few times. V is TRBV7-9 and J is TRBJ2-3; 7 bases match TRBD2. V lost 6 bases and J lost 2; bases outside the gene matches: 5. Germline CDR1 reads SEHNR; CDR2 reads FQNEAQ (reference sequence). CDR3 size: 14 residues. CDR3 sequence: CASRPSGYTDTQYF. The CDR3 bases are TGTGCCAGCAGGCCTAGCGGATACACAGATACGCAGTATTTT.

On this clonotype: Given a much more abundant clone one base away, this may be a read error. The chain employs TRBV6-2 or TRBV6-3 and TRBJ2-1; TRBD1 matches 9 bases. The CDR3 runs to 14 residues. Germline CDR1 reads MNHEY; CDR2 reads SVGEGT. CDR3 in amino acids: CASSRTGASREQCF. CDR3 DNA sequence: TGTGCCAGCAGCAGGACAGGGGCCTCTCGTGAGCAGTGCTTC.

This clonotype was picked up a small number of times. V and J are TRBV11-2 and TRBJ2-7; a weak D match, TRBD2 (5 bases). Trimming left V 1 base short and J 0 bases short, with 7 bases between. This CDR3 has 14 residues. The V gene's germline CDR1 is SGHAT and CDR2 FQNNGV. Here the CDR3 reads CASSLGERSYEQYF. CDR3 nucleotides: TGTGCCAGCAGCTTAGGGGAGCGCTCCTACGAGCAGTACTTC.

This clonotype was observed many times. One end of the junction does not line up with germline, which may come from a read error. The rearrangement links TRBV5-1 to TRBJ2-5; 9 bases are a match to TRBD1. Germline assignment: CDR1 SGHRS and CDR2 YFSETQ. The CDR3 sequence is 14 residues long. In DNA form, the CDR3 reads TGTGCTAGCAGTTTGGGACAGGGCCAAGAGACCCAGTACTTC. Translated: CASSLGQGQETQYF.

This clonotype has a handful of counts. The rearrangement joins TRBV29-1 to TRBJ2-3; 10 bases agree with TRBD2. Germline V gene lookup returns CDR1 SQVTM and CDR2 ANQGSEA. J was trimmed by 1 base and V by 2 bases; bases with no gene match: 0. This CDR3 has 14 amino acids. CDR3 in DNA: TGCAGCGTTGAAACTAGCGGGGGCACAGATACGCAGTATTTT. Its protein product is CSVETSGGTDTQYF.

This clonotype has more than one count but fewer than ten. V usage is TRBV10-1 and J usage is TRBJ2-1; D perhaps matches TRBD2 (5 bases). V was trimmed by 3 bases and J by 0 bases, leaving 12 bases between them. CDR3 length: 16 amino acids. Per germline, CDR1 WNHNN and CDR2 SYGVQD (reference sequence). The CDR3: CASSDSRGSSYNEQFF. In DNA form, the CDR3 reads TGCGCCAGCAGTGATTCCCGGGGAAGCTCCTACAATGAGCAGTTCTTC.

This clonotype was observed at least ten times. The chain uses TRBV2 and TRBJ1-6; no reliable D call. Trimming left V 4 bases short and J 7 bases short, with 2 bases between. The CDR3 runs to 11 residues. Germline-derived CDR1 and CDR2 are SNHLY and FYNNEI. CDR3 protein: CASSGNSPLHF. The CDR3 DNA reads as TGTGCCAGCAGTGGAAATTCACCCCTCCACTTT.

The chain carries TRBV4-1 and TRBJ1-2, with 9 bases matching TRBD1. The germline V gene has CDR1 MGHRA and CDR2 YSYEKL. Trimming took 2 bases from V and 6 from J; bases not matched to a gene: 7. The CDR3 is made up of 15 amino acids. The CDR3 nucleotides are TGCGCCAGCAGCCAAACTAACAGGGGGCGGGATGGCTACACCTTC. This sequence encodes CASSQTNRGRDGYTF.

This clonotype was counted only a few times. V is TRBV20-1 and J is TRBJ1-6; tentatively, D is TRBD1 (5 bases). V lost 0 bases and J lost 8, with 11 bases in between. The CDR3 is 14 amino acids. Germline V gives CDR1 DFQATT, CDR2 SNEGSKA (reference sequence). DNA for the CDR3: TGCAGTGCTAGAGAGGGACGGTCGGATTCACCCCTCCACTTT. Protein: CSAREGRSDSPLHF.

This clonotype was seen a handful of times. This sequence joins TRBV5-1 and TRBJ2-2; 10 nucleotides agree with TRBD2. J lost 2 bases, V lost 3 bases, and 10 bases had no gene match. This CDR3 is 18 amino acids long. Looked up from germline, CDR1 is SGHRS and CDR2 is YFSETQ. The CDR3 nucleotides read TGCGCCAGCAGCTCCGGTCGGGTACTAGCGGGAAACACCGGGGAGCTGTTTTTT. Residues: CASSSGRVLAGNTGELFF.

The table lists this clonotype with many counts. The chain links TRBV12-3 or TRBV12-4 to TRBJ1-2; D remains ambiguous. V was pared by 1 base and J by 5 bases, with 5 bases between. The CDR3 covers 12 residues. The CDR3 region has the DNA TGTGCCAGCAGTTTAGACCGATATGGCTACACCTTC. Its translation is CASSLDRYGYTF.